This T cell receptor (beta chain) originates from a study of human T cells and chemical hapten exposure. Time point reported: patch test 1, 2 weeks after DPC sensitization. Treatment meaning: therapeutic diphenylcyclopropenone sensitization with weekly scalp DPC. MiXCR was run by TCRdb on the RACE reads, yielding one entry per CDR3 protein. Here the sample spans roughly 190,000 distinct CDR3 sequences, about a fifth being singletons. This CDR3 is 14 amino acids long. Trimming left V 4 bases short and J 8 bases short, with 14 bases between. This chain links TRBV12-3 or TRBV12-4 with TRBJ1-4, with D possibly matching TRBD1 (5 bases). Sequenced here: whole blood, sampled in connection with sensitization to the hapten diphenylcyclopropenone (DPC). This receptor was obtained from a woman between 45 and 65 years old with alopecia areata. Some clones in this sample may be carry-over from other donors' samples. CDR3 protein: CASSSRVLSEKLFF. In nucleotides, the CDR3 is TGTGCCAGCAGTTCCAGGGTTCTTTCGGAAAAACTGTTTTTT.